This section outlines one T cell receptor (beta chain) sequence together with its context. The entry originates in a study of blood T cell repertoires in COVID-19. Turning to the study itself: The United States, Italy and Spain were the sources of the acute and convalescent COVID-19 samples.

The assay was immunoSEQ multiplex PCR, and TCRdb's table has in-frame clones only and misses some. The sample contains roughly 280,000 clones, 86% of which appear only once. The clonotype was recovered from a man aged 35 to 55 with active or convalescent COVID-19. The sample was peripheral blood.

CDR3 nucleotides: TGTGCCAGCAGCGTAGGCCGGGGAGCGGGAGTTTACGAGCAGTACTTC. It specifies CASSVGRGAGVYEQYF. J is TRBJ2-7 and V is TRBV9; TRBD2 aligns across 8 bases. The CDR3 extends over 16 amino acids. The V segment lost 0 bases and the J segment 4 bases; nucleotides outside the gene matches: 9. Germline values: CDR1 SGDLS, CDR2 YYNGEE.